This TCR beta chain appears in the sequencing data of a study of blood T cell repertoires in COVID-19. The germline V and J ends were trimmed by 4 bases and 6 bases, with 10 bases remaining between them. Germline CDR1 and CDR2: LNHDA and SQIVND (reference sequence). The CDR3 runs 13 residues. Sequenced by immunoSEQ multiplex PCR; TCRdb stores in-frame clones only, minus some. The table shows fewer than 50,000 clones, with approximately 91% occurring only once. The specimen was peripheral blood. The clonotype originates from a man in his 70s with active COVID-19. The rearrangement links TRBV19 to TRBJ1-5; weak D call: TRBD1 (5 bases). CDR3 nucleotides: TGTGCCAGTAGTAACAGGCTCGGTCAGCCCCAGCATTTT. As protein: CASSNRLGQPQHF. The full variable domain, rest sourced from reference TRBV19 and TRBJ1-5, is DGGITQSPKYLFRKEGQNVTLSCEQNLNHDAMYWYRQDPGQGLRLIYYSQIVNDFQKGDIAEGYSVSREKKESFPLTVTSAQKNPTAFYLCASSNRLGQPQHFGDGTRLSIL.